Detailed here is one T cell receptor (beta chain). Germline is not matched at one junction end, which may reflect a read error. This sample is drawn from a study of response to subunit inactivated influenza vaccine. TCRdb analysed the RT-PCR reads with MiXCR anew, one entry per CDR3 protein. The data show some 500,000 distinct CDR3 sequences, approximately 15% seen once. The CDR3 covers 15 residues. Germline V gene sequence: CDR1 LGHNA, CDR2 YNFKEQ. Sample: CD4+ T cells sorted from PBMCs, taken around 2 years after vaccination. This chain joins TRBV4-2 and TRBJ2-1, with 7 bases lining up with TRBD1. This clonotype was sampled from a man between 50 and 75 years old who received an inactivated influenza vaccine. CDR3 residues: CASSQNRGTYNKQFF. CDR3 nucleotide sequence: TGTGCCAGCAGCCAAAACAGGGGCACCTACAATAAGCAGTTCTTC.